The T cell receptor (beta chain) described here comes from a study of blood T cell repertoires in COVID-19. Turning to the study itself: The origin of the acute and convalescent COVID-19 samples was the United States, Italy and Spain. T cells, B-cell-depleted T cells, or PBMCs supplied cDNA or gDNA.

Method: immunoSEQ multiplex PCR; TCRdb's copy keeps in-frame clones and lacks some. The table records approximately 500,000 clones, 70% to 90% of them present only once. The TCR was taken from a woman between 45 and 65 years old with COVID-19, enrolled during active disease. Sequencing used peripheral blood.

The CDR3 bases are TGTGCCAGCAAGTCGGGGTTGGTTTCCTCCTACGAGCAGTACTTC. It encodes CASKSGLVSSYEQYF. V usage is TRBV25-1 and J usage is TRBJ2-7; TRBD2 is a possible D gene (5 bases). V was pared by 7 bases and J by 0 bases, with 16 bases between. Per germline, CDR1 MGHDK and CDR2 SYGVNS. The CDR3 runs to 15 residues.